This T cell receptor beta chain originates from a study of blood T cells in healthy people across ages (dated by TCRdb to the mid-2010s). For the wider study: Template switching captured roughly one uniquely barcoded TCR beta cDNA molecule per two T cells in model experiments. Using the same blood draw, the study looked at two additional independent replicas of 1 million unique cDNA reads for two donors, one aged 18 to 30 and the other aged 80 or older. Using deep sequencing normalized with unique cDNA molecular identifiers, the study measured how TCR beta repertoire diversity changes with age. The donors were split into four age groups: young (average around 15 years), middle-aged (over 35), aged (more than 55) and long-lived (roughly 77). To avoid experimental bias, donors of different ages were randomly spread across the sequencing lanes.

Systemically healthy Caucasian individuals from Russia, 35 to 50 in total and aged roughly 6 to 95 years, were included as donors. Each donor gave 8.5 to 10 milliliters of peripheral blood, collected into EDTA-treated Vacutainer tubes. Ficoll-Paque density-gradient centrifugation was used to isolate PBMCs, with at least 7 million per sample. Total RNA, at least 6 micrograms per sample, was extracted from PBMCs with Trizol reagent. For every donor, flow cytometry on a PBMC aliquot measured the percentage of naive CD45RAhigh/CD27high T cells. The protocol used for the library was 5' RACE. A second PCR of 7 to 11 cycles was performed with a sample-barcoded 5' primer and a J-beta primer mix. A unique molecular identifier was introduced onto each TCR beta cDNA molecule by a template-switch 5' adaptor carrying 12 random nucleotides. Each sample yielded at least 2.5 million CDR3-containing paired-end reads. First-strand cDNA synthesis was performed from all RNA using the Mint cDNA synthesis kit, with priming by a TRBC-specific oligonucleotide. All cDNA was treated with uracil-DNA glycosylase and then went through a first 18-cycle PCR with the universal primers M1SS and BC2_uni_R. Turning to the authors' computational methods: For normalization, 1 million high-quality reads, each with a distinct molecular identifier, were randomly selected from each sample. Reads with shared molecular identifiers were discarded instead of being binned into consensus sequences. CDR3 identification, clonotype clustering and error correction used MiTCR with a Q25 quality threshold and the strictest error-elimination algorithm. A nonparametric unseen species model using Euler transformation provided a lower-bound estimate of total TCR beta diversity. TCRdb trimmed public reads at Q25 via fastp, called clones via MiXCR and kept in-frame beta chains. For every CDR3 protein sequence, its rows merge into one entry that carries the most common genes and DNA. These V and J calls derive from TCRdb rather than the authors' analysis. In this sample the table shows some 1,800,000 distinct CDR3 sequences, about two fifths of which occur a single time. Under 30% of the sample rests with the top ten.

The full study reports these points: Estimates of total diversity from one million sequenced T cells were regarded as lower bounds and underestimates. As age increased, observed TCR beta diversity per million T cells dropped in a roughly linear way, and a significant reduction was already evident by age 40. Because the CMV infection status of the donors was unknown, age-related changes in expanded clonotypes may potentially have been confounded. Compared with the aged group, more naive CD4+ T cells, fewer expanded clones and increased TCR diversity were shown by the long-lived group, suggesting age selection. There was a strong correlation between observed TCR beta diversity and the percentage of naive T cells measured by flow cytometry. Conclusive comparison of naive and antigen-experienced compartments was prevented by the profiling of bulk unsorted PBMCs.

With respect to this clonotype: The clone's antigen remains unknown. Per-base qualities were not stored, and no clone one base away is much larger.

At the junction V is shortened by 1 base and J by 3 bases; bases outside the gene matches: 12. CDR3 length: 17 amino acids, cysteine to phenylalanine. Of the read, only the CDR3 DNA is kept; its 51 bases are in frame from base 1. The germline V gene sets CDR1 to SGHRS and CDR2 to YFSETQ. This receptor chain uses TRBV5-1 and TRBJ2-5, with 7 bases in between that match TRBD2. Sequenced input: blood. This receptor was obtained from a human donor in good health. The CDR3 protein is CASSLWVGGGKEETQYF. The bases read TGCGCCAGCAGCTTGTGGGTCGGCGGGGGAAAAGAAGAGACCCAGTACTTC. With all but the CDR3 taken from the reference TRBV5-1 and TRBJ2-5 genes, the full variable domain is: KAGVTQTPRYLIKTRGQQVTLSCSPISGHRSVSWYQQTPGQGLQFLFEYFSETQRNKGNFPGRFSGRQFSNSRSEMNVSTLELGDSALYLCASSLWVGGGKEETQYFGPGTRLLVL.